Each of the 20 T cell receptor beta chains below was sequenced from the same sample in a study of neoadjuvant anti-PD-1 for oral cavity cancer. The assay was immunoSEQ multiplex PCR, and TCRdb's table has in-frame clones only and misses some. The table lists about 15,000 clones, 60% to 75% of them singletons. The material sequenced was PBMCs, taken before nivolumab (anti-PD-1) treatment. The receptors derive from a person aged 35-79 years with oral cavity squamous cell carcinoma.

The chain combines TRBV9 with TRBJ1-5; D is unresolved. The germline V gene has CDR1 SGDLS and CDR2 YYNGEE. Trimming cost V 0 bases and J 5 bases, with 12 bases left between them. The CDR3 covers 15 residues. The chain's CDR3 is CASSVGWGGDQPQHF. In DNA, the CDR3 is TGTGCCAGCAGCGTAGGGTGGGGAGGCGATCAGCCCCAGCATTTT. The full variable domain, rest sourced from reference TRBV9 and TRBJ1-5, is DSGVTQTPKHLITATGQRVTLRCSPRSGDLSVYWYQQSLDQGLQFLIQYYNGEERAKGNILERFSAQQFPDLHSELNLSSLELGDSALYFCASSVGWGGDQPQHFGDGTRLSIL.

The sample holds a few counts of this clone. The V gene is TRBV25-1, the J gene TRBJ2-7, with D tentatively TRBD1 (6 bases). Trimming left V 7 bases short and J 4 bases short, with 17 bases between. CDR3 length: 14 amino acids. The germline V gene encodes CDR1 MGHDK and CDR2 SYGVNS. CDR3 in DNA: TGTGCCAGCACCACCACCCCGCAGGGGTACGAGCAGTACTTC. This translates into CASTTTPQGYEQYF.

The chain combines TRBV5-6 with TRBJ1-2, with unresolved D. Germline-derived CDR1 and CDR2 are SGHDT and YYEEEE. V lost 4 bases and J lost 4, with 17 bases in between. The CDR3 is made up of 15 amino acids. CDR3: CASSPPRRASYGYTF. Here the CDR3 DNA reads TGTGCCAGCAGCCCCCCTCGGAGGGCTTCCTATGGCTACACCTTC.

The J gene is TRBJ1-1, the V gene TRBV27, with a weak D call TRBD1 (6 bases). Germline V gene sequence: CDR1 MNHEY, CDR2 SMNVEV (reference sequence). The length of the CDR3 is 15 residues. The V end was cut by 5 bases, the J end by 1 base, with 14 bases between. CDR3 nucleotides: TGTGCCAGCAGTAAAGCCGGGACATCGAACACTGAAGCTTTCTTT. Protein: CASSKAGTSNTEAFF.

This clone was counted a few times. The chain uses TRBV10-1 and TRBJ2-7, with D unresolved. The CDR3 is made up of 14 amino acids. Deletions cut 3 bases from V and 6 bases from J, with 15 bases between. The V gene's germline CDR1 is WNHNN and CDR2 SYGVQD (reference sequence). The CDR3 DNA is TGCGCCAGCAGTGATCGGGCTAGAATCTCCGAGCAGTACTTC. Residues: CASSDRARISEQYF.

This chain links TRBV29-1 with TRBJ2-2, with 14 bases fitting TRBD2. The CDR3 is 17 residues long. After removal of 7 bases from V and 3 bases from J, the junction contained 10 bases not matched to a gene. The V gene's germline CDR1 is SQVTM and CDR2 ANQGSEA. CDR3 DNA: TGCAGCGGCCTCGGACTAGCGGGAGGAGGCGACACCGGGGAGCTGTTTTTT. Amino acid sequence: CSGLGLAGGGDTGELFF.

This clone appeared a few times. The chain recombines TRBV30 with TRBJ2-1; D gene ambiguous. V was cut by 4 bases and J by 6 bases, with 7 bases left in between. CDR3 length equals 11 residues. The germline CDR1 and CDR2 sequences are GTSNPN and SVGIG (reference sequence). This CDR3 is CAWTASNEQFF. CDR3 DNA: TGTGCCTGGACAGCCTCCAATGAGCAGTTCTTC.

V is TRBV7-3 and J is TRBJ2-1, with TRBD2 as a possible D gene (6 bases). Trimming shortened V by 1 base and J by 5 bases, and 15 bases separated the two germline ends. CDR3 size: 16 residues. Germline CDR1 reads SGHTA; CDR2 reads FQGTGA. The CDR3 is CASSLMPTSRDNEQFF. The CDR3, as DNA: TGTGCCAGCAGCTTAATGCCGACTAGTAGGGACAATGAGCAGTTCTTC.

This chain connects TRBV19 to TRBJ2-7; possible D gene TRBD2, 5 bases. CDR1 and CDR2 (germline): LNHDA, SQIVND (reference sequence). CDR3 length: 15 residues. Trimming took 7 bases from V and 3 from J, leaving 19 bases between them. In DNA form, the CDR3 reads TGTGCCAGTAAGACTACAGACTCCCCTTTCTACGAGCAGTACTTC. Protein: CASKTTDSPFYEQYF.

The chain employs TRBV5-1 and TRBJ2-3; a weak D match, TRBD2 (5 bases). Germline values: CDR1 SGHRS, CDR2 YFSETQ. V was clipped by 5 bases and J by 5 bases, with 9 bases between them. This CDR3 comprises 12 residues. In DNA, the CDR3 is TGCGCCAGCAGGAGGGAAGTAGATACGCAGTATTTT. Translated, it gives CASRREVDTQYF.

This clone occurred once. The CDR3 protein is CASSSGTGRNSPLHF. CDR3 bases: TGTGCCAGCAGTTCCGGGACAGGTCGAAATTCACCCCTCCACTTT. The rearrangement joins TRBV6-5 to TRBJ1-6, with 8 bases identical to TRBD1. CDR3 length: 15 residues. V was clipped by 4 bases and J by 7 bases; unmatched bases: 6. The germline CDR1 and CDR2 sequences are MNHEY and SVGAGI.

The CDR3 protein is CASSRAAYRGHGGYTF. The CDR3 DNA reads TGTGCCAGCAGTCGCGCGGCTTACAGGGGGCATGGTGGCTACACCTTC. The chain employs TRBV28 and TRBJ1-2; the match to TRBD1 covers 9 bases. Trimming cost V 5 bases and J 7 bases; bases outside gene matches: 14. CDR3 length: 16 amino acids. The germline V gene has CDR1 MDHEN and CDR2 SYDVKM.

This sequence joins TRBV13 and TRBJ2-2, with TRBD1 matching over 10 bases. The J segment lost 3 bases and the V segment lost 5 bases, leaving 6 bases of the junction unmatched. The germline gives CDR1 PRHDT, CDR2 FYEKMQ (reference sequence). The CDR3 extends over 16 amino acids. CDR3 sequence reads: CASSPDRGFDTGELFF. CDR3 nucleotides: TGTGCCAGCAGCCCGGACAGGGGGTTCGACACCGGGGAGCTGTTTTTT. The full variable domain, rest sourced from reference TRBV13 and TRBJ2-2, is AAGVIQSPRHLIKEKRETATLKCYPIPRHDTVYWYQQGPGQDPQFLISFYEKMQSDKGSIPDRFSAQQFSDYHSELNMSSLELGDSALYFCASSPDRGFDTGELFFGEGSRLTVL.

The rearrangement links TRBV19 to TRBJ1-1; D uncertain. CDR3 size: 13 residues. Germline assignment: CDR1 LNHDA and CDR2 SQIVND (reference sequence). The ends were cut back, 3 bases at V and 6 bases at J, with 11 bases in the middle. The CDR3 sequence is CASSMVMAAEAFF. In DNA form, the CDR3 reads TGTGCCAGTAGTATGGTTATGGCAGCTGAAGCTTTCTTT.

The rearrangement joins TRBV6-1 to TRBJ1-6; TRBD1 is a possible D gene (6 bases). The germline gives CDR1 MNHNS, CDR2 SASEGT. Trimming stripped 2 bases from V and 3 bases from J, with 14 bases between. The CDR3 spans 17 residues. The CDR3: CASSERLGQIYNSPLHF. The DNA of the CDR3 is TGTGCCAGCAGTGAAAGACTCGGACAGATCTATAATTCACCCCTCCACTTT.

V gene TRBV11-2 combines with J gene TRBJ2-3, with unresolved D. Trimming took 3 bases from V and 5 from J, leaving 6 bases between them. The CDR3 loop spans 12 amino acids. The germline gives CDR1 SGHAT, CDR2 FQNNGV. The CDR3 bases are TGTGCCAGCAGCTTCCCGATAGATACGCAGTATTTT. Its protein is CASSFPIDTQYF.

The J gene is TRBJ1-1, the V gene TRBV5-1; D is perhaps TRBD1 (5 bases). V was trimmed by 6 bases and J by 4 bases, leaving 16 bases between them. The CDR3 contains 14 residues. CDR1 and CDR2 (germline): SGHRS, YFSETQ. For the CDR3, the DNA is TGCGCCAGCACACCTCAGGGAGATGGCACTGAAGCTTTCTTT. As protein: CASTPQGDGTEAFF.

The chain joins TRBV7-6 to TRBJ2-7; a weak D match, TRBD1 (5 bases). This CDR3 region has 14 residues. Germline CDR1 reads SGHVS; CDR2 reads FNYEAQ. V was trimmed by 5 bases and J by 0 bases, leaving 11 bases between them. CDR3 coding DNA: TGTGCCAGCAGCGCAATCCAGGGCTCCTACGAGCAGTACTTC. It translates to CASSAIQGSYEQYF.

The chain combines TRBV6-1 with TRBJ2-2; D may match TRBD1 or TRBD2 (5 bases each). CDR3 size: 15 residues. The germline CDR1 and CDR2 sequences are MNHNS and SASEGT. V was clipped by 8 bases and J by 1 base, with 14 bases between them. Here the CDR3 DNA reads TGTGCCAGCGGATTGGGACCTCGGAACACCGGGGAGCTGTTTTTT. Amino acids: CASGLGPRNTGELFF.

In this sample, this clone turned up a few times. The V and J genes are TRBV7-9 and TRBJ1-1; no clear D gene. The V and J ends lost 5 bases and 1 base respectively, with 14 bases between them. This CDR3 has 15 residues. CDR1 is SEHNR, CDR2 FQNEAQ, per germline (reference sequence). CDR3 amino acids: CASSPQGITNTEAFF. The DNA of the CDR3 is TGTGCCAGCAGCCCCCAAGGGATTACGAACACTGAAGCTTTCTTT.